The present T cell receptor (beta chain) was sequenced within a study of spatial heterogeneity in lung cancer. In germline, CDR1 is LGHNA, CDR2 YSLEER. The CDR3 runs 15 residues. V was clipped by 0 bases and J by 3 bases, with 8 bases between them. This clonotype was recorded many times. TCRdb ran MiXCR on the 5' RACE reads and lists one entry per CDR3 protein. This sample has about 39,000 distinct CDR3 sequences; around 3.1% occur once, and the top ten carry around 36%. The time point was: sample taken at primary tumor resection. Specimen: normal lung tissue next to the tumor, collected at surgery. The source is a male donor with early-stage non-small cell lung cancer. The chain recombines TRBV4-3 with TRBJ2-2, with D hard to call. In nucleotides, the CDR3 is TGCGCCAGCAGCCAAGACGCTACTTACACCGGGGAGCTGTTTTTT. Its protein is CASSQDATYTGELFF.